The 25 T cell receptor beta chains listed next were all sequenced from one sample in a study of CD8+CD57+ T cells in acquired aplastic anemia. Flow cytometry had shown expanded CD8+CD57+ cells in the patients chosen for sequencing. According to the study, genomic DNA was the template for TCR beta VDJ and CDR3 profiling. TCRdb re-derived calls from the reads in MiXCR, one entry per CDR3 protein. Of about 470,000 distinct CDR3 sequences in the sample, approximately 32% were seen once. Sequencing input: sorted CD4+, CD8+, or CD8+CD57+ T cells (not recorded which) from PBMCs. These receptors were collected from a human donor with aplastic anemia.

This clonotype occurred many times. V is TRBV2 and J is TRBJ1-5; TRBD1 matches at 8 bases. The CDR3 runs to 14 residues. J was trimmed by 6 bases and V by 6 bases; bases with no gene match: 7. The V gene's germline CDR1 is SNHLY and CDR2 FYNNEI. CDR3 nucleotide sequence: TGTGCCAGCAGCAAAGGACAGGGAGGTCAGCCCCAGCATTTT. Translated, it gives CASSKGQGGQPQHF.

The table lists this clonotype with a few counts. The chain carries TRBV12-3 or TRBV12-4 and TRBJ2-1; TRBD1 matches at 8 bases. Germline trimming cut 6 bases from V and 8 bases from J; bases unmatched to any gene: 6. The CDR3 has 13 amino acids. DNA of the CDR3: TGTGCCAGCAGAGGGACAGGTAGGGATGAGCAGTTCTTC. It encodes CASRGTGRDEQFF.

This clonotype was counted only a few times. The chain is built from TRBV20-1 and TRBJ2-1; D is tentatively TRBD1 or TRBD2 (5 bases each). The CDR3 runs to 14 residues. Germline values: CDR1 DFQATT, CDR2 SNEGSKA (reference sequence). V lost 3 bases and J 1 base, leaving 10 bases between the germline ends. CDR3 coding DNA: TGCAGTGCTAGCCGGGACCCGTCCTACAATGAGCAGTTCTTC. It is translated as CSASRDPSYNEQFF.

In its sample, this clonotype was seen once. The DNA of the CDR3 is TGTGCCAGCAGCCAAGTTCTCGCGGGGGAGACCCAGTACTTC. Translating it yields CASSQVLAGETQYF. This chain links TRBV3-1 with TRBJ2-5, with a tentative D call TRBD2 (6 bases). Germline V lookup: CDR1 LGHDT, CDR2 YNNKEL (reference sequence). The CDR3 has 14 amino acids. Trimming pared 1 base from V and 5 bases from J, leaving 11 bases between.

A few counts support this clonotype. The chain couples TRBV24-1 to TRBJ1-6, with D unclear. Germline CDR1 is KGHDR and CDR2 is SFDVKD. The CDR3 sequence is 14 residues long. V shed 2 bases and J shed 6 bases, with 7 bases lying between them. The CDR3 sequence: CATSDSKINSPLHF. CDR3 DNA sequence: TGTGCCACCAGTGATTCCAAGATTAATTCACCCCTCCACTTT.

This clonotype showed up just a few times. V and J are TRBV2 and TRBJ1-5; a possible D gene is TRBD1 (6 bases). The CDR3 is 13 residues long. The V gene lost 7 bases and the J gene lost 7 bases, with 14 bases spanning the gap. Germline V CDR1 and CDR2: SNHLY, FYNNEI. In nucleotides, the CDR3 is TGTGCCAGCACCCTTGGGGGCTGGCAGCCCCAGCATTTT. This codes for CASTLGGWQPQHF.

The chain couples TRBV2 to TRBJ2-5; D is possibly TRBD1 or TRBD2 (5 bases each). Trimming left V 6 bases short and J 5 bases short, with 16 bases between. The CDR3 covers 14 residues. Germline V gene data show CDR1 as SNHLY and CDR2 as FYNNEI. The CDR3 protein is CASSQLGAVETQYF. The CDR3 nucleotides are TGTGCCAGCAGCCAACTCGGGGCGGTGGAGACCCAGTACTTC.

This clonotype showed up just once. A much larger clone differs by one base, so this may be a read error. Since the CDR3 does not end with the conserved phenylalanine or tryptophan, this likely comes from a read error. This chain uses TRBV7-2 with TRBJ2-7, with a weak D call TRBD2 (5 bases). This CDR3 contains 13 residues. The germline V gene has CDR1 SGHTA and CDR2 FQGNSA. Trimming took 0 bases from V and 6 from J, leaving 9 bases between them. The CDR3: CASSLALAGEQYL. The CDR3 DNA sequence: TGTGCCAGCAGCTTAGCCCTAGCTGGCGAGCAGTACCTC.

The chain uses TRBV24-1 and TRBJ2-3, with TRBD1 matching 7 bases. The germline V gene has CDR1 KGHDR and CDR2 SFDVKD. Trimming removed 12 bases from V and 1 base from J; junction bases left unmatched: 12. The CDR3 covers 15 residues. The CDR3 reads CAAKEDGTGTDTQYF. The CDR3 region has the DNA TGTGCCGCCAAAGAGGACGGGACAGGCACAGATACGCAGTATTTT.

This clonotype was seen only a few times. This rearrangement joins TRBV2 to TRBJ1-5; 7 nucleotides match TRBD1. Germline loops: CDR1 SNHLY, CDR2 FYNNEI. With 5 bases clipped from V and 4 bases from J, the junction kept 8 bases outside the gene matches. There are 15 residues in the CDR3. In DNA, the CDR3 is TGTGCCAGCAGTTACTGGGACAGCGCTAATCAGCCCCAGCATTTT. Amino acids: CASSYWDSANQPQHF.

This clonotype was observed at least ten times. This chain uses TRBV10-2 with TRBJ1-2; weak D call: TRBD1 (5 bases). Trimming removed 5 bases from V and 8 bases from J, with 12 bases in between. This CDR3 is built from 12 residues. CDR1 WSHSY and CDR2 SAAADI come from the germline V gene. CDR3 nucleotide sequence: TGCGCCAGCAGTACTACAGGTCACGGCTACACCTTC. As protein: CASSTTGHGYTF.

A word on this clonotype: The conserved closing phenylalanine or tryptophan is absent in this CDR3, likely reflecting a read error. The rearrangement joins TRBV25-1 to TRBJ1-6, with D uncertain. V gave up 5 bases and J gave up 4 bases, with 9 bases separating them. The CDR3 sequence is 14 residues long. Germline loops: CDR1 MGHDK, CDR2 SYGVNS. The CDR3 loop is CASSSTGYNSPLHS. CDR3 DNA sequence: TGTGCCAGCAGTTCAACCGGGTATAATTCACCCCTCCACTCT.

This clonotype was picked up many times. V is TRBV9 and J is TRBJ1-1; D gene uncertain. The CDR3 is made up of 14 amino acids. Per germline, CDR1 SGDLS and CDR2 YYNGEE. V was pared by 3 bases and J by 3 bases, with 12 bases between. The CDR3 sequence is CASSAGGWDTEAFF. CDR3 nucleotides: TGTGCCAGCAGCGCGGGAGGGTGGGACACTGAAGCTTTCTTT.

V and J are TRBV11-1 and TRBJ2-4; D gene uncertain. The DNA end is more similar to TRBJ2-7, so the J call may be wrong. CDR3 length: 14 amino acids. Looked up from germline, CDR1 is SGHAT and CDR2 is FQDESV (reference sequence). DNA for the CDR3: TGTGCCAGCAGCTCCCTGACGGGTTTCTACGAGCAGTACTTC. Encoded protein: CASSSLTGFYEQYF.

This chain joins TRBV6-1 and TRBJ1-4; D is perhaps TRBD1 (6 bases). The V and J ends lost 8 bases and 2 bases respectively, with 15 bases between them. The CDR3 extends over 15 amino acids. Germline lookup yields CDR1 MNHNS and CDR2 SASEGT. In nucleotides, the CDR3 is TGTGCCAGCGGGAGAGGGGGGCGGACTAATGAAAAACTGTTTTTT. This sequence encodes CASGRGGRTNEKLFF.

This clonotype was observed a handful of times. The chain carries TRBV9 and TRBJ2-5, with 11 bases lining up with TRBD2. The CDR3 runs 15 residues. V shed 0 bases, J shed 5 bases, and the junction held 3 bases outside the gene matches. From germline, CDR1 is SGDLS and CDR2 YYNGEE. CDR3 nucleotides: TGTGCCAGCAGCGTAGGAGTAGCGGGAGGGGAGACCCAGTACTTC. It codes for CASSVGVAGGETQYF. Full variable domain (rest looked up from reference TRBV9 and TRBJ2-5): DSGVTQTPKHLITATGQRVTLRCSPRSGDLSVYWYQQSLDQGLQFLIQYYNGEERAKGNILERFSAQQFPDLHSELNLSSLELGDSALYFCASSVGVAGGETQYFGPGTRLLVL.

Remarks on this clonotype: With a much larger clone just one base away, this may be a read error. The rearrangement joins TRBV20-1 to TRBJ1-3; 8 bases agree with TRBD1. The length of the CDR3 is 14 residues. Germline CDR1 DFQATT, CDR2 SNEGSKA (reference sequence). Trimming at V came to 2 bases and at J to 9 bases, leaving 9 bases not matched to a gene. For the CDR3, the DNA is TGCAGTGCTAGACCCGAGGACAGGGAGGGCACCATATATTTT. It specifies CSARPEDREGTIYF.

The chain uses TRBV2 and TRBJ2-7; 7 positions agree with TRBD1. Germline assignment: CDR1 SNHLY and CDR2 FYNNEI. After removal of 10 bases from V and 0 bases from J, the junction contained 9 bases not matched to a gene. CDR3 size: 14 residues. For the CDR3, the DNA is TGTGCCACAATTAGGGACAGAGTCTCCTACGAGCAGTACTTC. This encodes CATIRDRVSYEQYF.

As concerns this clonotype: The missing conserved phenylalanine or tryptophan at the end of this CDR3 makes a read error likely. This rearrangement joins TRBV5-1 to TRBJ2-7, with 8 positions matching TRBD1. The J segment lost 2 bases and the V segment lost 7 bases, leaving 8 bases of the junction unmatched. CDR3 length: 14 amino acids. Germline-derived CDR1 and CDR2 are SGHRS and YFSETQ. DNA of the CDR3: TGCGCCAGCTCCATCCAGGGGGCGGCCTACGAGCAGTACCTC. Translating it yields CASSIQGAAYEQYL.

The J gene is TRBJ2-7, the V gene TRBV15; 9 bases agree with TRBD2. This CDR3 has 15 amino acids. V lost 6 bases and J lost 2; bases outside the gene matches: 8. Germline V gives CDR1 LNHNV, CDR2 YYDKDF (reference sequence). CDR3 residues: CATRVAGGTTYEQYF. The CDR3, as DNA: TGTGCCACCAGGGTGGCGGGGGGGACGACCTACGAGCAGTACTTC.

The gene calls are TRBV24-1 and TRBJ2-7, with TRBD1 matching 10 bases. The CDR3 length is 15 residues. Germline CDR1 reads KGHDR; CDR2 reads SFDVKD. Trimming took 10 bases from V and 1 from J; bases not matched to a gene: 9. CDR3 in DNA: TGTGCCACTCAACCCACGGGACAGGGGTCCTACGAGCAGTACTTC. It is translated as CATQPTGQGSYEQYF.

This clonotype was seen a handful of times. The chain links TRBV15 to TRBJ1-5; D gene uncertain. V shed 3 bases and J shed 7 bases, with 7 bases lying between them. Germline values: CDR1 LNHNV, CDR2 YYDKDF (reference sequence). The CDR3 covers 12 residues. CDR3 nucleotides: TGTGCCACCAGCAGTCCGGGACAGCCCCAGCATTTT. This gives the protein CATSSPGQPQHF.

The chain carries TRBV5-1 and TRBJ2-7; maybe TRBD2 (6 bases). V dropped 4 bases and J dropped 5 bases, with 19 bases sitting between them. This CDR3 spans 15 amino acids. Germline CDR1 is SGHRS and CDR2 is YFSETQ. The CDR3 DNA sequence: TGCGCCAGCAGCCTCGGGACTTTAGCCCCCGACGAGCAGTACTTC. Amino acid sequence: CASSLGTLAPDEQYF. Together with reference TRBV5-1 and TRBJ2-7, the CDR3 gives the full variable domain: KAGVTQTPRYLIKTRGQQVTLSCSPISGHRSVSWYQQTPGQGLQFLFEYFSETQRNKGNFPGRFSGRQFSNSRSEMNVSTLELGDSALYLCASSLGTLAPDEQYFGPGTRLTVT.

This clonotype was detected ten times or more. The CDR3 region has the DNA TGTGCCATCAGTGAGACAGGGGGCGATCCACCCCTCCACTTT. It specifies CAISETGGDPPLHF. The chain uses TRBV10-3 and TRBJ1-6, with 9 bases that match TRBD1. This CDR3 region has 14 residues. Trimming at V came to 2 bases and at J to 11 bases, leaving 4 bases not matched to a gene. The germline V gene has CDR1 ENHRY and CDR2 SYGVKD.

As for this clonotype: Just one base apart from a much larger clone, this may be a read error. V gene TRBV7-8 combines with J gene TRBJ1-1; no clear D. V was pared by 5 bases and J by 2 bases, with 15 bases between. The V gene's germline CDR1 is SGHVS and CDR2 FQNEAQ. This CDR3 has 15 amino acids. The CDR3 DNA reads as TGTGCCAGCAGCCCACTCTTTGGTGGCAACACTGAAGCTTTCTTT. As protein: CASSPLFGGNTEAFF.